This T cell receptor (beta chain) was observed in a study of T cells in Graves' hyperthyroidism and ophthalmopathy (dated by TCRdb to between 2017 and 2020). About the full investigation: Peripheral blood samples were taken at the time of initial diagnosis, prior to any treatment. TCR V-J signatures able to tell the groups apart were searched for in a discovery cohort of 100 patients, of whom 43 had Graves' ophthalmopathy and under 65 had stable Graves' hyperthyroidism. An independent validation cohort of some 18 hyperthyroidism patients and about 15 patients who later progressed to ophthalmopathy tested prospective prediction of ophthalmopathy. The roughly 99 discovery patients were divided at random into training and test sets in a 7:3 ratio. In more than 5 Graves' hyperthyroidism patients, the study also compared T-cell repertoires from thyroid tissue with T-cell repertoires from blood. Following sampling, methimazole starting at 30 mg daily was given to hyperthyroidism patients, and high-dose intravenous methylprednisolone was given to ophthalmopathy patients. The paper reports TCR Vbeta CDR3 sequencing of 140 or so peripheral blood samples: under 45 ophthalmopathy, 70 to 85 hyperthyroidism and around 17 progressor patients.

Stable Graves' hyperthyroidism was defined as no progression to ophthalmopathy during 18 months of follow-up. Hyperthyroidism patients were aged 18 to 65 years and newly diagnosed, with disease duration of less than 2 months. Patients with uncontrolled infections, other autoimmune diseases, pregnancy or lactation were excluded. Diagnoses relied on clinical symptoms, serum thyroxine and TRAb, thyroid ultrasound and orbital computed tomography. PBMCs were isolated from about 9.2 ml of fresh peripheral blood by Ficoll-Paque density gradient centrifugation. Total RNA was extracted using Trizol reagent, and RNA quality was assessed on an Agilent 2100 Bioanalyzer. This clonotype came up once. The specificity of this receptor is unknown. A much bigger clone sits one base away, suggesting this may be a read error. The TCR beta CDR3 regions were amplified from RNA transcripts. For the first round of RT-PCR on the TCR CDR3, the HTBI primer set was used together with the Qiagen OneStep RT-PCR kit. Libraries were constructed in a second round of multiplex PCR, after which size selection and purification were carried out. Paired-end sequencing of the libraries was performed with 100 bp reads on an Illumina HiSeq2000. In the authors' own workflow: SOAPnuke was used to process the raw data, throwing out any read that contained adapters or uncalled bases, had a mean Phred below 15, or lacked an exact constant-primer or identifier match. High-quality paired reads were merged with COPE v1.2.5, and unique nucleotide sequences were defined as clonotypes. MiTCR v1.1 was used to align the clonotypes against IMGT TRBV, TRBD and TRBJ reference segments. The analysis included only V-J combinations with a frequency above 0.0001, which together covered around 99% of the repertoires. The TCS score was defined as F50 (clonal expansion) divided by E x V (chaos), with BLOSUM62-based TCRdist calculated between CDR3 peptides within each V-J. Welch's t-statistics and random forest reduced roughly 500 V-J features to roughly 13, which were used in a naive Bayes classifier (R e1071). TCRdb trimmed the raw reads at Q25, called clones with MiXCR and kept productive beta chains. Entries that share a CDR3 protein sequence are merged under the most common genes and DNA. V and J calls and clone size were set by TCRdb, not the authors. Within this sample are 250,000 to 300,000 distinct CDR3 sequences, with around 15% of them counted one time only. The ten largest clones capture 6.5% to 10% of the sample.

Points the paper makes about the study in general: Most expanded thyroid clonotypes (frequency above 0.001) were also detected in blood, a finding suggesting that blood repertoires may reflect thyroid immune responses. No statistical method was used to set the sample size in advance, and investigators knew the group allocation. In cross-validation, a model built on a 13 V-J signature told ophthalmopathy apart from stable hyperthyroidism with 87.88% sensitivity and about 81% specificity, and in testing the same model reached 80%/75%. In validation, the model predicted progression to ophthalmopathy a median of around 6.5 months before onset, with 70% to 71% sensitivity and roughly 72% specificity.

According to the germline V gene, CDR1 reads ENHRY and CDR2 reads SYGVKD. From the cysteine through the phenylalanine, the CDR3 covers 18 amino acids. Left in the record is the CDR3 DNA by itself, 54 bases read in frame from the first base. The V end gives up 3 bases and the J end 3 bases, leaving 16 bases in the junction not matched to a gene. Sequencing was performed on blood. This receptor was taken from a woman aged 40 to 55 with Graves' hyperthyroidism. The chain uses TRBV10-3 and TRBJ2-5; TRBD1 matches 7 bases in the middle. For the CDR3, the sequence is CAISDSKQGFFLEETQYF. The DNA sequence is given as TGTGCCATCAGTGATTCCAAACAGGGGTTCTTCTTAGAAGAGACCCAGTACTTC.